This TCR beta chain was obtained from a study of T cell repertoires in cytomegalovirus infection. Across the study: CMV epitopes used comprised recently identified HLA-C-restricted ones and well-studied HLA-B-restricted ones. Carrying CMV and the relevant HLA type showed in public TCR beta signatures.

A single record per CDR3 protein comes from TCRdb applying MiXCR to the reads. In the table there are some 800,000 distinct CDR3 sequences, approximately 32% of which are singletons. Overall study results and limits: Frequencies of public TCR beta families were cumulated, and this identified carriers of CMV plus the relevant HLA.

Regarding this clonotype: Its cognate antigen is unknown.

The CDR3 is 14 amino acids. V was pared by 1 base and J by 6 bases, with 11 bases between. In germline, CDR1 is MNHEY, CDR2 SVGEGT. The genes are TRBV6-2 or TRBV6-3 and TRBJ2-3; D uncertain. Sequencing was performed on cultured CD8+ T cells from PBMCs, taken from culture after CMV antigen stimulation. The TCR was taken from a human donor in good health (CMV status not recorded). Some clones in this sample may be carry-over from other donors' samples. The DNA for the CDR3 is TGTGCCAGCAGTTACTACTCCCTGGCCGATACGCAGTATTTT. This gives the protein CASSYYSLADTQYF.